The next 3 T cell receptor beta chains were all read from a single sample in a study of control samples from healthy donors and cancer patients. The method was immunoSEQ multiplex PCR; TCRdb's version includes in-frame clones alone and lacks a portion of them. The repertoire holds more than 85,000 clones, with roughly 90% as singletons. Sequences were obtained from PBMCs. Source of these receptors: a woman aged 60 to 75 with lung cancer.

The gene calls are TRBV5-1 and TRBJ1-1, with TRBD1 as a possible D gene (5 bases). The CDR3 runs to 15 residues. The germline gives CDR1 SGHRS, CDR2 YFSETQ. The V end was cut by 0 bases, the J end by 0 bases, with 9 bases between. The CDR3 DNA is TGCGCCAGCAGCTTGGGAGACAGAATGAACACTGAAGCTTTCTTT. Its translation: CASSLGDRMNTEAFF.

Only one count was recorded for this clone. The chain couples TRBV29-1 to TRBJ1-1, with 8 bases lining up with TRBD1. Germline CDR1 reads SQVTM; CDR2 reads ANQGSEA. The CDR3 is made up of 16 amino acids. J was trimmed by 3 bases and V by 3 bases; bases with no gene match: 12. The CDR3 is CSVDLTGRGRDTEAFF. The CDR3 nucleotides are TGCAGCGTTGACCTTACGGGCAGGGGGCGCGACACTGAAGCTTTCTTT.

The chain links TRBV28 to TRBJ1-1; TRBD1 aligns across 12 bases. Germline lookup yields CDR1 MDHEN and CDR2 SYDVKM. CDR3 length: 17 residues. V dropped 5 bases and J dropped 3; count of bases not matched to a gene: 10. The CDR3 bases are TGTGCCAGCAGTGCTCCCGGGACAGGGGGCTGGGACACTGAAGCTTTCTTT. It translates to CASSAPGTGGWDTEAFF. The entire variable domain, with the rest obtained from reference TRBV28 and TRBJ1-1, is as follows: DVKVTQSSRYLVKRTGEKVFLECVQDMDHENMFWYRQDPGLGLRLIYFSYDVKMKEKGDIPEGYSVSREKKERFSLILESASTNQTSMYLCASSAPGTGGWDTEAFFGQGTRLTVV.